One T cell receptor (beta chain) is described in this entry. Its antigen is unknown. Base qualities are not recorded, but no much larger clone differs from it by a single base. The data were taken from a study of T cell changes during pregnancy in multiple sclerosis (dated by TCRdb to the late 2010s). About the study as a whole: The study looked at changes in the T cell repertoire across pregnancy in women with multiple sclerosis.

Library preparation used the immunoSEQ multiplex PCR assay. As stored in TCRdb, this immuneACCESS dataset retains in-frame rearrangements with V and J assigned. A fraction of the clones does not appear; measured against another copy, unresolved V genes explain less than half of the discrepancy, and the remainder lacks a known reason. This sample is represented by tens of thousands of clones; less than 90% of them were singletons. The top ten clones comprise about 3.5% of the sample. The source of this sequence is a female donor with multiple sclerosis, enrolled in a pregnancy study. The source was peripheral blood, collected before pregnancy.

The DNA sequence follows: TGTGCCAGCAGCGCACAGGGGGAACAGCCCCAGCATTTT. Translation gives CASSAQGEQPQHF. The chain is made from TRBV7-2 and TRBJ1-5, with 8 bases aligning to TRBD1. The CDR3 sequence holds 13 residues, the cysteine and phenylalanine included. The kept DNA is CDR3 alone, 39 bases in frame from the first base. The junction shows trimming of 5 bases on V and 7 bases on J, and the gene matches do not reach 4 bases of it. Sequences SGHTA (CDR1) and FQGNSA (CDR2) are obtained from the germline V gene.